This T cell receptor (beta chain) is from a study of blood T cell repertoires in COVID-19. Study background: Some COVID-19 samples were acute and others convalescent; all came from the United States, Italy and Spain. PBMCs, B-cell-depleted T cells, or T cells provided the cDNA or gDNA that made up the material.

As handled by the study authors: The authors estimated nucleated cell counts from reference gene primer amplification. Some clones are missing from TCRdb's copy, which holds only in-frame ones; the method was immunoSEQ multiplex PCR. That table is the source of V, J and clone size, and D and trimming were worked out from the DNA. This sample has about 170,000 clones, with 90% to 95% found just once. Trimming removed 1 base from V and 5 bases from J, with 14 bases in between. CDR1 is MDHEN and CDR2 is SYDVKM in the germline V gene. This CDR3 region has 15 residues. This sequence was found in a man aged 45-60 years with acute or convalescent COVID-19. V usage is TRBV28 and J usage is TRBJ1-1; D might be TRBD1 (6 bases). The sequencing input was peripheral blood. CDR3 region: CASSLYGGARTEAFF. Here the CDR3 DNA reads TGTGCCAGCAGTTTATATGGGGGCGCGAGGACTGAAGCTTTCTTT.